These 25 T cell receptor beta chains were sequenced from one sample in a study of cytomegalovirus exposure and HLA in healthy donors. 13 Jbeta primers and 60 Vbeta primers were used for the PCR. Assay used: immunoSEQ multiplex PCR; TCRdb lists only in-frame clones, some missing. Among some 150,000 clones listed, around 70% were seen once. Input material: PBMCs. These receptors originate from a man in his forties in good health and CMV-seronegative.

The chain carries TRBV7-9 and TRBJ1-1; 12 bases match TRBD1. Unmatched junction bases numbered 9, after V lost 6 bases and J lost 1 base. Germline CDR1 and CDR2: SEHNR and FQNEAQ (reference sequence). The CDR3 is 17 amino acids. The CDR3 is CASRDRDRGRRNTEAFF. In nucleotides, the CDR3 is TGTGCCAGCAGGGACCGGGACAGGGGGCGTAGGAACACTGAAGCTTTCTTT.

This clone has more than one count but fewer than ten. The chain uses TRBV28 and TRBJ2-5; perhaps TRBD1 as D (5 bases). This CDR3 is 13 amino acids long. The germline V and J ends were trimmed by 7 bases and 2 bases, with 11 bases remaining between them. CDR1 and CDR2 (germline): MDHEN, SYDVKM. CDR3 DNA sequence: TGTGCCAGCATGGGGCTTTTTCAAGAGACCCAGTACTTC. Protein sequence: CASMGLFQETQYF.

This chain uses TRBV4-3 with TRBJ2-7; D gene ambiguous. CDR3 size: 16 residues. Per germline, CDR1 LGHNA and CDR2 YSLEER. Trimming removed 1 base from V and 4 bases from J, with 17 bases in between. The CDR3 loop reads CASSQAALVQPYEQYF. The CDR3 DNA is TGCGCCAGCAGCCAAGCTGCCTTGGTACAACCTTACGAGCAGTACTTC.

CDR3 DNA: TGTGCCACCAGCAGAGGTCTAGTTGGCTACACCTTC. Translated, it gives CATSRGLVGYTF. The J gene is TRBJ1-2, the V gene TRBV15; D remains unclear. The CDR3 runs 12 residues. The germline V gene encodes CDR1 LNHNV and CDR2 YYDKDF (reference sequence). The ends were cut back, 1 base at V and 7 bases at J, with 7 bases in the middle. The full variable domain, in which reference TRBV15 and TRBJ1-2 provide the parts outside the CDR3, is DAMVIQNPRYQVTQFGKPVTLSCSQTLNHNVMYWYQQKSSQAPKLLFHYYDKDFNNEADTPDNFQSRRPNTSFCFLDIRSPGLGDTAMYLCATSRGLVGYTFGSGTRLTVV.

For the CDR3, the DNA is TGTGCCAGCAGTTTGAAGCGGGGCCTGGGGTCTTTGGCTTTCTTT. This translates into CASSLKRGLGSLAFF. The chain links TRBV28 to TRBJ1-1, with D perhaps TRBD1 (5 bases). Trimming took off 3 bases at V and 11 bases at J, with 22 bases between the two ends. The CDR3 consists of 15 residues. CDR1 and CDR2 (germline): MDHEN, SYDVKM.

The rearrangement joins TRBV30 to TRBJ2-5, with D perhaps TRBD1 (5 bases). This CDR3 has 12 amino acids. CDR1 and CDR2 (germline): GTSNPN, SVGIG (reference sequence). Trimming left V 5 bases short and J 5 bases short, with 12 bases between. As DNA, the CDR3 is TGTGCCTGGGGGGCCTCCGGGGAGACCCAGTACTTC. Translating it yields CAWGASGETQYF.

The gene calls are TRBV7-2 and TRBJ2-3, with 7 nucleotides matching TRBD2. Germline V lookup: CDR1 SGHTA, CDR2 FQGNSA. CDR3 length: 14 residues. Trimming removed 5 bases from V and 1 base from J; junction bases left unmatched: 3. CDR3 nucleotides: TGTGCCAGCAGCCCTGGGAGGGGCACAGATACGCAGTATTTT. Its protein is CASSPGRGTDTQYF.

CDR3 in amino acids: CASKGLYEQYF. CDR3 nucleotides: TGTGCCAGCAAGGGGCTCTACGAGCAGTACTTC. The chain has TRBV6-5 and TRBJ2-7; a weak D match, TRBD1 (5 bases). Germline values: CDR1 MNHEY, CDR2 SVGAGI. Trimming took off 7 bases at V and 3 bases at J, with 7 bases between the two ends. The CDR3 consists of 11 residues.

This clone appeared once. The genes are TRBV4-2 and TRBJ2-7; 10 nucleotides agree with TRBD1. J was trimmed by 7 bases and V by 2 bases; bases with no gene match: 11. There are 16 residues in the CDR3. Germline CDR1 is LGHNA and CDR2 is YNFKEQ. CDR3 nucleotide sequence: TGTGCCAGCAGCCAAATCCTCCGGGACAGGGGAAGGGAGCAGTACTTC. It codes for CASSQILRDRGREQYF.

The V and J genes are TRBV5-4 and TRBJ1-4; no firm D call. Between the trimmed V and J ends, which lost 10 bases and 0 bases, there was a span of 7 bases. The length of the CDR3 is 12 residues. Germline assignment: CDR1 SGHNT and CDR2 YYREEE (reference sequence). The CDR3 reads CAVHTTNEKLFF. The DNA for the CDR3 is TGTGCCGTACACACAACTAATGAAAAACTGTTTTTT.

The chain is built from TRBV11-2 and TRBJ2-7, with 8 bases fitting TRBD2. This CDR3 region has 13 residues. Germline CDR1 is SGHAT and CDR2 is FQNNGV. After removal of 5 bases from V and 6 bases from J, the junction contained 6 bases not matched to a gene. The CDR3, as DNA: TGTGCCAGCAGCACCCAACGGGGGGGCGAGCAGTACTTC. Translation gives CASSTQRGGEQYF.

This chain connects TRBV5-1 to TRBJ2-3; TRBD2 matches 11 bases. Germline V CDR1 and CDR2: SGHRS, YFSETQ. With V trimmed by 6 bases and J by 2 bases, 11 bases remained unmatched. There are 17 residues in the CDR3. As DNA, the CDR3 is TGCGCCAGCACCCGTTCCGGGACTAGCGGTCCCACAGATACGCAGTATTTT. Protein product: CASTRSGTSGPTDTQYF.

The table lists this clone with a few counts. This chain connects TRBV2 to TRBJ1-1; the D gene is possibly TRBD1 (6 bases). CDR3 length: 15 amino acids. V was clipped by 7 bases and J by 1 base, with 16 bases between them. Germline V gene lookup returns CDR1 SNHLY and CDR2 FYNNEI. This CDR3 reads CASTDSTGANTEAFF. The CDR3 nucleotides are TGTGCCAGCACCGACTCGACAGGAGCGAACACTGAAGCTTTCTTT. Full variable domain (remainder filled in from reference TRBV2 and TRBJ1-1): EPEVTQTPSHQVTQMGQEVILRCVPISNHLYFYWYRQILGQKVEFLVSFYNNEISEKSEIFDDQFSVERPDGSNFTLKIRSTKLEDSAMYFCASTDSTGANTEAFFGQGTRLTVV.

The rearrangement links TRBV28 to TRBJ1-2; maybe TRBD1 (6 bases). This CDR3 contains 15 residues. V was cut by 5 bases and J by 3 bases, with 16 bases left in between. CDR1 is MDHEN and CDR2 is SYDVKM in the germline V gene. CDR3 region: CASSPTGVVDYGYTF. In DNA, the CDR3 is TGTGCCAGCAGTCCGACAGGCGTCGTAGACTATGGCTACACCTTC.

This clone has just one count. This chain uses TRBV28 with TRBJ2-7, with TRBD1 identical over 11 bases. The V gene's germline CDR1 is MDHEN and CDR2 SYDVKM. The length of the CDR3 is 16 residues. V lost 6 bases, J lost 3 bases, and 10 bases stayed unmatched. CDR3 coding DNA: TGTGCCAGCAGCCCCTACTGGGACAGGGGGAACTACGAGCAGTACTTC. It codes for CASSPYWDRGNYEQYF.

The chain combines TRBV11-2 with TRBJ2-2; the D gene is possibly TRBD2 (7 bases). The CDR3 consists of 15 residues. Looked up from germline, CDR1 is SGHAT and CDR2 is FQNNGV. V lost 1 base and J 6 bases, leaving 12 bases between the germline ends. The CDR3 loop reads CASSLVRGGAGELFF. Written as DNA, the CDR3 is TGTGCCAGCAGCTTAGTGAGAGGGGGGGCCGGGGAGCTGTTTTTT.

CDR3 amino acids: CASSRDRYNQPQHF. CDR3 DNA: TGTGCCAGTAGCCGAGACAGGTACAATCAGCCCCAGCATTTT. The V and J genes are TRBV19 and TRBJ1-5; possible D gene TRBD1, 6 bases. Trimming removed 6 bases from V and 3 bases from J, with 12 bases in between. The CDR3 is 14 residues long. Germline lookup yields CDR1 LNHDA and CDR2 SQIVND (reference sequence).

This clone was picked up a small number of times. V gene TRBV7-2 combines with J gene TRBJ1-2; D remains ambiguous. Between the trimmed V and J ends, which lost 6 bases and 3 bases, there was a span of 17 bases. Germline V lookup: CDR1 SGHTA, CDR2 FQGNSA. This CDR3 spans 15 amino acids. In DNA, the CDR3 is TGTGCCAGCAGATCCGTAACGGGGTTGGACTATGGCTACACCTTC. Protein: CASRSVTGLDYGYTF.

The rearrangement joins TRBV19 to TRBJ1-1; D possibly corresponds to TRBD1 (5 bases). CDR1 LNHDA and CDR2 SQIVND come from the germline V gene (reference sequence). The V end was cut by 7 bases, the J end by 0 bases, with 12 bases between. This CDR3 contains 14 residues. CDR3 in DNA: TGTGCCAGTACCTACACAGGAGTGAACACTGAAGCTTTCTTT. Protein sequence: CASTYTGVNTEAFF.

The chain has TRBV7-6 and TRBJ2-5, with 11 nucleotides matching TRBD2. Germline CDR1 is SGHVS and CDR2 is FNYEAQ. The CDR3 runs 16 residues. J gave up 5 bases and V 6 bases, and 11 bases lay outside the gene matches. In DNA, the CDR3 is TGTGCCAGCAGTCTTCCCCTAGCGGGGGGCGGGGAGACCCAGTACTTC. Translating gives CASSLPLAGGGETQYF.

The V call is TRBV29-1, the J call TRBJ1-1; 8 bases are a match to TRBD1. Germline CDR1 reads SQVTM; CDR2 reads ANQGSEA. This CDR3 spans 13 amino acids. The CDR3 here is CSCSQGGNTEAFF. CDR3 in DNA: TGCAGTTGTTCACAGGGGGGGAACACTGAAGCTTTCTTT.

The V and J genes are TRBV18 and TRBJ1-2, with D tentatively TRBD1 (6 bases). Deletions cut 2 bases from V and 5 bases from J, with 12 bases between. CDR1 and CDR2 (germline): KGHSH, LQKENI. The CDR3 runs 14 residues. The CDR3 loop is CASSPSTGFYGYTF. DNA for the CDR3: TGTGCCAGCTCACCATCGACAGGCTTTTATGGCTACACCTTC. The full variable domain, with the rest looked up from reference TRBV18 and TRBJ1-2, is NAGVMQNPRHLVRRRGQEARLRCSPMKGHSHVYWYRQLPEEGLKFMVYLQKENIIDESGMPKERFSAEFPKEGPSILRIQQVVRGDSAAYFCASSPSTGFYGYTFGSGTRLTVV.

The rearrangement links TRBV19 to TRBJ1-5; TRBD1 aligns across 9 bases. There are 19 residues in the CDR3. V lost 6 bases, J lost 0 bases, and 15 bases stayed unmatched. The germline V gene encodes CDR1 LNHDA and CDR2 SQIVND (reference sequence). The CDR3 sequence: CASRSDRGPSLFSNQPQHF. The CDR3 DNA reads TGTGCCAGTAGGTCGGACAGGGGCCCTTCTTTGTTTAGCAATCAGCCCCAGCATTTT.

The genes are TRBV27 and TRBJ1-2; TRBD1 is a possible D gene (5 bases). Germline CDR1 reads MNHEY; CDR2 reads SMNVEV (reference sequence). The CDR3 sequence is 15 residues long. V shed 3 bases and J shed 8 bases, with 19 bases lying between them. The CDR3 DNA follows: TGTGCCAGCAGTTTCCTGCTTCCGGGGAGGGGCGGCTACACCTTC. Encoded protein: CASSFLLPGRGGYTF.

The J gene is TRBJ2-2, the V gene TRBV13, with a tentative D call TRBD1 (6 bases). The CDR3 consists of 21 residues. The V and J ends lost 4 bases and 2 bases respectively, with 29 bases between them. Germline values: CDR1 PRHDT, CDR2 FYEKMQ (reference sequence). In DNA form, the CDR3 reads TGTGCCAGCAGCTCAACTTACAGGGATGATCGACGAAAACTAAACACCGGGGAGCTGTTTTTT. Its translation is CASSSTYRDDRRKLNTGELFF.